The rows below give T cell receptor beta chains drawn from one sample of a study of blood T cell repertoires in COVID-19. Assay: immunoSEQ multiplex PCR; the TCRdb copy retains only in-frame clones and omits some. The repertoire holds about 68,000 clones, with 80% to 90% as singletons. Sequences were obtained from peripheral blood. These TCRs come from a man aged 50 to 60 with acute or convalescent COVID-19. CDR3s include the opening cysteine and the closing phenylalanine or tryptophan. D genes are given only for firm matches. Clone size is not always given. Where it is, it says once, few, many or a class for expanded clones.

>-|-|TRBJ1-3|TRBV18
CASSPGLVGNTIYF
TGTGCCAGCTCACCAGGACTCGTTGGAAACACCATATATTTT
>-|TRBD1|TRBJ1-4|TRBV27
CASSQGQGANEKLFF
TGTGCCAGCAGTCAGGGACAGGGGGCTAATGAAAAACTGTTTTTT
>-|TRBD1|TRBJ2-7|TRBV2
CASTPDRSSYEQYF
TGTGCCAGCACCCCGGACAGGAGCTCCTACGAGCAGTACTTC
>-|-|TRBJ1-2|TRBV19
CAIRDKNIYGYTF
TGTGCCATCCGGGACAAGAACATCTATGGCTACACCTTC
>-|-|TRBJ1-2|TRBV10-2
CASSPEGSDYGYTF
TGCGCCAGCAGTCCGGAGGGCAGCGACTATGGCTACACCTTC
>once|-|TRBJ1-1|TRBV7-9
CASSPPGRNTEAFF
TGTGCCAGCAGCCCCCCAGGTAGGAACACTGAAGCTTTCTTT
>-|TRBD1|TRBJ2-2|TRBV23-1
CASSQSCSGTGGTGELFF
TGCGCCAGCAGTCAATCCTGTTCCGGGACAGGGGGCACCGGGGAGCTGTTTTTT
>-|TRBD1|TRBJ2-5|TRBV19
CASSSSTGPEETQYF
TGTGCCAGTAGTTCTTCGACAGGGCCCGAGGAGACCCAGTACTTC
>-|TRBD2|TRBJ2-3|TRBV19
CASSIVPGLAGILQYF
TGTGCCAGTAGTATTGTCCCCGGACTAGCGGGCATTTTGCAGTATTTT
>-|-|TRBJ2-1|TRBV11-2
CASSLVATRNNEQFF
TGTGCCAGCAGCTTAGTCGCGACTAGGAACAATGAGCAGTTCTTC
>-|-|TRBJ1-3|TRBV24-1
CATNKIDRDSSGNTIYF
TGTGCCACCAATAAAATTGACAGAGATAGCTCTGGAAACACCATATATTTT
>-|TRBD1|TRBJ2-5|TRBV6-2/TRBV6-3
CASSYFGQGGKTQYF
TGTGCCAGCAGTTACTTCGGACAGGGGGGAAAGACCCAGTACTTC
>-|-|TRBJ1-1|TRBV5-6
CASSLAYTEAFF
TGTGCCAGCAGCTTGGCGTACACTGAAGCTTTCTTT
>-|TRBD1|TRBJ2-1|TRBV5-1
CASSIGTGGYSEQFF
TGCGCCAGCAGCATTGGGACAGGGGGTTATAGTGAGCAGTTCTTC
>-|-|TRBJ1-1|TRBV15
CATSRDAARVEAFF
TGTGCCACCAGCAGGGACGCCGCGCGGGTCGAAGCTTTCTTT
>-|TRBD1|TRBJ2-3|TRBV5-1
CASSLQGAGDTQYF
TGCGCCAGCAGCTTACAGGGGGCTGGAGATACGCAGTATTTT
>-|TRBD2|TRBJ2-1|TRBV4-3
CASSQDTGGYSYNEQFF
TGCGCCAGCAGCCAAGATACGGGAGGCTACTCCTACAATGAGCAGTTCTTC
>-|-|TRBJ2-7|TRBV5-1
CASSSLASSYEQYF
TGCGCCAGCAGCTCTCTAGCGAGCTCCTACGAGCAGTACTTC
>-|TRBD2|TRBJ2-1|TRBV2
CASSLGLAGSNEQFF
TGTGCCAGCAGTCTAGGACTAGCGGGATCCAATGAGCAGTTCTTC
>-|TRBD2|TRBJ2-3|TRBV4-1
CASRTIAGGTDTQYF
TGCGCCAGCAGGACTATAGCGGGAGGCACAGATACGCAGTATTTT
>-|TRBD2|TRBJ2-3|TRBV4-1
CASSQEGGTLIDTQYF
TGCGCCAGCAGCCAAGAGGGGGGGACTTTGATAGATACGCAGTATTTT
>once|TRBD2|TRBJ2-2|TRBV7-2
CASSLMSFILLRGGGELFF
TGTGCCAGCAGCTTGATGTCCTTTATCCTCCTCCGGGGGGGCGGGGAGCTGTTTTTT
>-|-|TRBJ1-1|TRBV30
CAWNKGGPEAFF
TGTGCCTGGAACAAGGGAGGCCCTGAAGCTTTCTTT
>-|TRBD1|TRBJ1-1|TRBV18
CASSTRGLNTEAFF
TGTGCCAGCTCAACCAGGGGGTTGAACACTGAAGCTTTCTTT
>-|-|TRBJ1-3|TRBV28
CASSLSGRPDSSGNTIYF
TGTGCCAGCAGTTTATCTGGGCGCCCTGATAGCTCTGGAAACACCATATATTTT
>-|-|TRBJ1-2|TRBV29-1
CSVDARRANYGYTF
TGCAGCGTTGATGCGAGGAGAGCTAACTATGGCTACACCTTC
>-|-|TRBJ2-1|TRBV19
CASSMVPRRGEQFF
TGTGCCAGTAGTATGGTTCCGAGACGGGGTGAGCAGTTCTTC
>-|TRBD2|TRBJ2-1|TRBV4-2
CASSQKTSGAYNEQFF
TGTGCCAGCAGCCAAAAGACTAGCGGGGCCTACAATGAGCAGTTCTTC